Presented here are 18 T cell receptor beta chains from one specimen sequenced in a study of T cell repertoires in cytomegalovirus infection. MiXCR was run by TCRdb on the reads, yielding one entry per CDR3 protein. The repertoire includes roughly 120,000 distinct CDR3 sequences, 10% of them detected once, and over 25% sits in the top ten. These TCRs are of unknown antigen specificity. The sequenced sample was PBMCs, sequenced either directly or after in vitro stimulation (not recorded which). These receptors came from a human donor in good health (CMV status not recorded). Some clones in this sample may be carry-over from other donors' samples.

The CDR3 DNA is TGTGCCAGCAGTAAGGACAGGGGACTAGCGGAGGCCACCGGGGAGCTGTTTTTT. Translated, it gives CASSKDRGLAEATGELFF. This chain uses TRBV12-3 or TRBV12-4 with TRBJ2-2; 11 nucleotides match TRBD2. CDR3 length equals 18 residues. After removal of 5 bases from V and 4 bases from J, the junction contained 12 bases not matched to a gene.

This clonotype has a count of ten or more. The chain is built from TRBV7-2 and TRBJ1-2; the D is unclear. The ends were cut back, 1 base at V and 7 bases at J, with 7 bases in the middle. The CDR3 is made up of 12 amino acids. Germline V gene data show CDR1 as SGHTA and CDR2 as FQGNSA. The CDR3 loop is CASSLEVGGYTF. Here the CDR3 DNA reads TGTGCCAGCAGCTTAGAAGTAGGTGGCTACACCTTC.

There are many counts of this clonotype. The CDR3 reads CASSQSDSGANVLTF. DNA for the CDR3: TGTGCCAGCAGTCAAAGCGACTCTGGGGCCAACGTCCTGACTTTC. The chain combines TRBV7-3 with TRBJ2-6; D ambiguous. Trimming cost V 6 bases and J 0 bases, with 9 bases left between them. The CDR3 runs to 15 residues. Germline values: CDR1 SGHTA, CDR2 FQGTGA.

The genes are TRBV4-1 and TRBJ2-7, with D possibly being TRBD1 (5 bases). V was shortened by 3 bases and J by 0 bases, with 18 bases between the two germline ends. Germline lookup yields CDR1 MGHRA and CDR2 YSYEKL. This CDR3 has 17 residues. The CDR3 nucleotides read TGCGCCAGCAGCCAGATGCCTCCGGACATTGACTCCTACGAGCAGTACTTC. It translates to CASSQMPPDIDSYEQYF.

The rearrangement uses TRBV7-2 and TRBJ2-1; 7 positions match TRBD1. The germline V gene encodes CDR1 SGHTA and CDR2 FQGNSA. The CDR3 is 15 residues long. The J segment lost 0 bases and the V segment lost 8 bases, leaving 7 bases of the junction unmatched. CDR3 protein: CASSLDRDSYNEQFF. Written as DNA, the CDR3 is TGTGCCAGCTCCCTCGACAGGGACTCCTACAATGAGCAGTTCTTC.

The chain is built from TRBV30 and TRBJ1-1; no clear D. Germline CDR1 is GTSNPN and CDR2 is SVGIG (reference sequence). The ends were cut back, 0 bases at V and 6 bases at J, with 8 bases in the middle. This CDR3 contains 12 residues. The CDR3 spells CAWSVQSPEAFF. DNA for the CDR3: TGTGCCTGGAGTGTACAAAGCCCTGAAGCTTTCTTT.

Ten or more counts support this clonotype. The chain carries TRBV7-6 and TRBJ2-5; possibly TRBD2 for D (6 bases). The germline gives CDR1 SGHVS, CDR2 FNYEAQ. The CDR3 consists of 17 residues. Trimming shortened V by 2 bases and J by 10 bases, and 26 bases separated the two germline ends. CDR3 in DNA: TGTGCCAGCAGCTTAACTCCCGGGACTGGCGGCTCCGGAGGCCAGTACTTC. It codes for CASSLTPGTGGSGGQYF.

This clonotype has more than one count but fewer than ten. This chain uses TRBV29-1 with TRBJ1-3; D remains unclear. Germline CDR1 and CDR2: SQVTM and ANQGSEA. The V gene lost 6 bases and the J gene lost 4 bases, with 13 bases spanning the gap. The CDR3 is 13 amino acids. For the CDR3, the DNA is TGCAGCGTCGAGAAGGACGGAGGAAACACCATATATTTT. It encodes CSVEKDGGNTIYF.

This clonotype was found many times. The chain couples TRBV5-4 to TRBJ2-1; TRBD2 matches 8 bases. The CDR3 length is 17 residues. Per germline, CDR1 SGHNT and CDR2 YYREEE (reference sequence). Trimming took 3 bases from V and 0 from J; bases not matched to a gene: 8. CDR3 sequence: CASSSGGSGVSYNEQFF. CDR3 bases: TGTGCCAGCAGCTCAGGAGGTAGCGGGGTCTCCTACAATGAGCAGTTCTTC.

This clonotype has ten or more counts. The DNA of the CDR3 is TGCGCCAGCAGCCAAGGATGGGCAGATAATTCACCCCTCCACTTT. As protein: CASSQGWADNSPLHF. The chain employs TRBV4-1 and TRBJ1-6; D unresolved. V was clipped by 1 base and J by 5 bases, with 9 bases between them. Germline V gene lookup returns CDR1 MGHRA and CDR2 YSYEKL. This CDR3 region has 15 residues.

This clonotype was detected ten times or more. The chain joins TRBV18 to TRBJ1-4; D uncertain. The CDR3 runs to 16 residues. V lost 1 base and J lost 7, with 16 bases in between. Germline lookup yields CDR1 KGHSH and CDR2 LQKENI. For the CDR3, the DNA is TGTGCCAGCTCACCACTGCGGATGAGCGGAGCTGAAAAACTGTTTTTT. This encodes CASSPLRMSGAEKLFF.

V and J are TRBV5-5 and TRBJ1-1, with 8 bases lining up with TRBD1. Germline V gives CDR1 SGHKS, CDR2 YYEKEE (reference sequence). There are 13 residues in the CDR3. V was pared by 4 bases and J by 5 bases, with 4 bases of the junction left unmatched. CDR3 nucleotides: TGTGCCAGCAGCCGACAGGGGACTACTGAAGCTTTCTTT. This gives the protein CASSRQGTTEAFF. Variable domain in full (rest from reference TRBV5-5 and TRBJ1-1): DAGVTQSPTHLIKTRGQQVTLRCSPISGHKSVSWYQQVLGQGPQFIFQYYEKEERGRGNFPDRFSARQFPNYSSELNVNALLLGDSALYLCASSRQGTTEAFFGQGTRLTVV.

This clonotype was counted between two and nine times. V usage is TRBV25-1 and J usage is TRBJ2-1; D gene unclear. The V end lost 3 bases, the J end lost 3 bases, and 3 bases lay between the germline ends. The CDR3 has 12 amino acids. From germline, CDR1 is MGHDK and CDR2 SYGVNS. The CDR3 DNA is TGTGCCAGCAGTGATTACTACAATGAGCAGTTCTTC. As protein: CASSDYYNEQFF.

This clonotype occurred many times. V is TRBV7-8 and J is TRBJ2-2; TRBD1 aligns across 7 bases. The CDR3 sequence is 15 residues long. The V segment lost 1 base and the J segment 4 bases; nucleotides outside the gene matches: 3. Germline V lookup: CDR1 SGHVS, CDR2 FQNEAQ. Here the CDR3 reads CASSLVRGLTGELFF. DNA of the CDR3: TGTGCCAGCAGCTTAGTAAGGGGGCTCACCGGGGAGCTGTTTTTT.

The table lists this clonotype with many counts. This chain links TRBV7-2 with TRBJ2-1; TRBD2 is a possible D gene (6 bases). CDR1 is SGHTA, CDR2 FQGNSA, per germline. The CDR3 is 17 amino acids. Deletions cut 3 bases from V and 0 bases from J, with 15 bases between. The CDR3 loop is CASSLRGSESSYNEQFF. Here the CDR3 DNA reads TGTGCCAGCAGCTTGCGGGGAAGCGAGAGCTCCTACAATGAGCAGTTCTTC.

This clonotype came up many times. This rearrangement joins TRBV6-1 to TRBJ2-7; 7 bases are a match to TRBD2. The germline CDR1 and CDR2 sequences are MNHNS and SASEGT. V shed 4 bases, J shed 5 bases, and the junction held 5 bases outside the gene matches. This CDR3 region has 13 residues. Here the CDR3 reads CASSGRLADEQYV. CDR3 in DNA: TGTGCCAGCAGTGGCCGACTAGCTGACGAGCAGTACGTC.

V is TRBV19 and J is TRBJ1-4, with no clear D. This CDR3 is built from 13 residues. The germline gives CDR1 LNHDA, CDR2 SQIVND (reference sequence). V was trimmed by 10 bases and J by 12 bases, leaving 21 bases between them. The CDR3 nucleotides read TGTGCCACTAGGGATTGGGGTGTCGGTGAACTGTTTTTT. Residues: CATRDWGVGELFF.

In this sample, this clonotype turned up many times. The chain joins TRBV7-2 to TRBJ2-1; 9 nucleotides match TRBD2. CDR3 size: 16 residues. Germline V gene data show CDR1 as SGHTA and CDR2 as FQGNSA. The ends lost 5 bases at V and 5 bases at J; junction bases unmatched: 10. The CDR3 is CASSKEGSGRNNEQFF. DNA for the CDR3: TGTGCCAGCAGCAAAGAAGGTAGCGGGAGAAACAATGAGCAGTTCTTC.